This T cell receptor beta chain stems from a study of control samples from healthy donors and cancer patients. There are 13 residues in the CDR3. The germline gives CDR1 MGHDK, CDR2 SYGVNS. V lost 6 bases, J lost 8 bases, and 13 bases lay in between. This table comes from immunoSEQ multiplex PCR, and its TCRdb copy is limited to in-frame clones, with some not included. The table shows about 200,000 clones, with about 91% occurring only once. This clone came up a few times. Sequenced: blood. This receptor was obtained from a man younger than 45 in good health. This chain connects TRBV25-1 to TRBJ1-4, with no clear D. The CDR3 coding sequence is TGTGCCAGCAGCCAACCGGTGGGAGAAAAACTGTTTTTT. Translating gives CASSQPVGEKLFF.